This T cell receptor (beta chain) was profiled in a study of T-cell reconstitution after alpha-beta-depleted transplantation in children. Whole-study findings and limits: Among T cells one year after transplant, newly produced cells accounted for most counts and diversity. Several hundred graft clones that had expanded were reportedly the source of alpha-beta T cells about two months after transplant.

A library of TCRbeta sequences, prepared with unique molecular identifiers, was generated. TCRdb re-called the PCR reads with MiXCR, one entry per CDR3 protein. The sample holds about 440,000 distinct CDR3 sequences; approximately 42% are singletons and the top ten take 27%. Comments on this clonotype: Its antigen remains unknown.

This specimen was PBMCs, taken before TCRalphabeta/CD19-depleted stem cell transplant. The receptor was isolated from a girl aged 2 to 10 with aplastic anemia, due to receive a stem cell transplant.

CDR3 in amino acids: CASSQVTGVSGANVLTF. The CDR3 DNA reads TGCGCCAGCAGCCAAGTCACAGGGGTCTCTGGGGCCAACGTCCTGACTTTC. The chain carries TRBV4-1 and TRBJ2-6; TRBD1 matches at 7 bases. This CDR3 comprises 17 residues. Germline V gene sequence: CDR1 MGHRA, CDR2 YSYEKL. J was trimmed by 0 bases and V by 1 base; bases with no gene match: 3.